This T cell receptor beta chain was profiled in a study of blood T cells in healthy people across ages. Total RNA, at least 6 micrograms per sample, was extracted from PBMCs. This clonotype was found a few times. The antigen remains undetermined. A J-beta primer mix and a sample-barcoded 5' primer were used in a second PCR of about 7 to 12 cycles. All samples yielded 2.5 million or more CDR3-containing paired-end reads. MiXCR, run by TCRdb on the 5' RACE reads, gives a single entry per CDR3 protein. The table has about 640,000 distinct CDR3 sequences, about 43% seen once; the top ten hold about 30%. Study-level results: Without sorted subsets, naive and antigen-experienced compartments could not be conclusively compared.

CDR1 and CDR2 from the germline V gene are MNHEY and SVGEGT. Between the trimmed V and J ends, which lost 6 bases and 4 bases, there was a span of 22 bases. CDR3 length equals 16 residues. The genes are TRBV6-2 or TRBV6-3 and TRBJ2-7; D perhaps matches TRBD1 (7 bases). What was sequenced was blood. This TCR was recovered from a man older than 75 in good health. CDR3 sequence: CASSRGTAPRGYEQYF. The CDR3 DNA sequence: TGTGCCAGCAGCCGAGGGACAGCACCCCGGGGGTACGAGCAGTACTTC.